A selection of T cell receptor beta chains follows, all from one sample in a study of cytomegalovirus exposure and HLA in healthy donors. TCRdb's copy holds only in-frame clones and misses some; the assay was immunoSEQ multiplex PCR. The sample records 50,000 to 70,000 clones, about 78% being singletons. The sequencing sample was made of PBMCs. These receptors were taken from a girl between 10 and 17 years old in good health and CMV-seropositive. Each CDR3 is given with its conserved first and last residue. D genes are given only for firm matches. Size is stated for part of the rows, as once, few or many counts, or as a class when the clone is expanded.

V gene	J gene	clone size	D gene	CDR3 DNA	CDR3 protein
TRBV4-3	TRBJ2-7	.	TRBD2	TGCGCCAGCAGCCAAGATCAGTCGGCGGGAGGGCGGTACGAGCAGTACTTC	CASSQDQSAGGRYEQYF
TRBV10-1	TRBJ2-7	.	TRBD1	TGCGCCAGCAGTGCTACAGGGGGCCCCCTCCCCTACGAGCAGTACTTC	CASSATGGPLPYEQYF
TRBV18	TRBJ1-5	.	TRBD1	TGTGCCAGCTCACCCGGGACAGGGGCCGATCAGCCCCAGCATTTT	CASSPGTGADQPQHF
TRBV18	TRBJ2-7	once	TRBD1	TGTGCCAGCTCCCGCCGGGACAGGGAACACGAGCAGTACTTC	CASSRRDREHEQYF
TRBV6-6	TRBJ1-2	.	.	TGTGCCAGCAGGGCCCATGGCTACACCTTC	CASRAHGYTF
TRBV30	TRBJ2-1	.	.	TGTGCCTGGACTGTGTCTCGGTCCCTCAATGAGCAGTTCTTC	CAWTVSRSLNEQFF
TRBV4-1	TRBJ2-2	few	.	TGCGCCAGCAGCCAAGATCTGACAGTTACCGGGGAGCTGTTTTTT	CASSQDLTVTGELFF
TRBV4-3	TRBJ1-1	.	TRBD1	TGCGCCAGCAGCCGACAGGGTACGAACACTGAAGCTTTCTTT	CASSRQGTNTEAFF
TRBV9	TRBJ2-1	.	.	TGTGCCAGCAGCGCAGGGATAAGCATCGACAATGAGCAGTTCTTC	CASSAGISIDNEQFF
TRBV10-1	TRBJ2-7	once	TRBD1	TGCGCCAGCAGCTCCGGGACAGGGACGTACGAGCAGTACTTC	CASSSGTGTYEQYF
TRBV11-3	TRBJ1-1	.	TRBD1	TGTGCCAGCAGCCACGGACAGGGCGACGCAGCTTTCTTT	CASSHGQGDAAFF
TRBV21-1	TRBJ2-4	.	.	TGTGCCAGCAGCCGATCCCAGCGTACGGCCAAAAACATTCAGTACTTC	CASSRSQRTAKNIQYF
TRBV18	TRBJ2-2	.	TRBD1	TGTGCCAGCTCACCATACAGGGGCACCGGGGAGCTGTTTTTT	CASSPYRGTGELFF
TRBV6-1	TRBJ2-7	.	TRBD2	TGTGCCAGCAGTGAAGATCTAGCGGTCCCCTACGAGCAGTACTTC	CASSEDLAVPYEQYF
TRBV21-1	TRBJ1-4	.	.	TGTGCCAGCAGCAAAGGGGACAGCGCCAATGAAAAACTGTTTTTT	CASSKGDSANEKLFF
TRBV18	TRBJ2-7	.	TRBD1	TGTGCCAGCTCTCCGGGACAGGGGGACGAGCAGTACTTC	CASSPGQGDEQYF
TRBV5-1	TRBJ2-7	few	.	TGCGCCAGCAGCTTGGACGGGGCCTACGAGCAGTACTTC	CASSLDGAYEQYF
TRBV29-1	TRBJ2-2	.	TRBD2	TGCAGCGTTATCCTAGCGGGAGGGATCGACACCGGGGAGCTGTTTTTT	CSVILAGGIDTGELFF
TRBV13	TRBJ2-1	.	TRBD2	TGTGCCAGCAGCTTAGGGACTAGCGGATCCTACAATGAGCAGTTCTTC	CASSLGTSGSYNEQFF
TRBV28	TRBJ1-3	.	TRBD1	TGTGCCAGCAGTGCCGCTCCACCGGGACAGGGGGCTGACACCATATATTTT	CASSAAPPGQGADTIYF
TRBV28	TRBJ2-7	.	.	TGTGCCAGCAACTTATCAGGGACTGAGCCCTACGAGCAGTACTTC	CASNLSGTEPYEQYF
TRBV6-6	TRBJ1-1	.	TRBD1	TGTGCCAGCAGCCCTACAGGGGCCACTGAAGCTTTCTTT	CASSPTGATEAFF
TRBV11-2	TRBJ1-1	.	.	TGTGCCAGCAGCCGGGGGGGGGCTCGGACTGAAGCTTTCTTT	CASSRGGARTEAFF
TRBV23-1	TRBJ2-6	.	.	TGCGCCAGCAGTCAACCCCACCACATGTCTGGGGCCAACGTCCTGACTTTC	CASSQPHHMSGANVLTF
TRBV25-1	TRBJ1-2	.	.	TGTGCCAGCAGGCTGACAGGAGACATCTATGGCTACACCTTC	CASRLTGDIYGYTF
TRBV5-1	TRBJ2-7	.	TRBD2	TGCGCCAGCAGCTCGGGACTAGCGACCCACGAGCAGTACTTC	CASSSGLATHEQYF
TRBV10-2	TRBJ2-2	.	.	TGCGCCACCTCGGGGGGCAGTACCGGGGAGCTGTTTTTT	CATSGGSTGELFF
TRBV4-1	TRBJ1-2	.	TRBD1	TGCGCCAGCAGTGTTCCGGGACAGAGGTTTGGCTACACCTTC	CASSVPGQRFGYTF
TRBV6-1	TRBJ2-5	.	.	TGTGCCAGCAGTGATTGGGGGCGCGGGGAGACCCAGTACTTC	CASSDWGRGETQYF
TRBV28	TRBJ1-1	.	.	TGTGCCAGCAACTATGAGAGGGTCGGCACTGAAGCTTTCTTT	CASNYERVGTEAFF
TRBV30	TRBJ1-2	.	.	TGTGCCTGGAGTCACCAGACAGGCAACCGGCGGAACTATGGCTACACCTTC	CAWSHQTGNRRNYGYTF
TRBV11-2	TRBJ2-7	.	TRBD1	TGTGCCAGCAGCCCCATCCTCCGGGACAGGGACTACGAGCAGTACTTC	CASSPILRDRDYEQYF
TRBV5-4	TRBJ2-2	.	.	TGTGCCAGCAGCTTACCGCGTAGCGGTCTGAACACCGGGGAGCTGTTTTTT	CASSLPRSGLNTGELFF
TRBV5-6	TRBJ2-5	.	TRBD2	TGTGCCAGCAGCCGCGTAGGGGCGGGAGTTGGAGAGACCCAGTACTTC	CASSRVGAGVGETQYF
TRBV5-1	TRBJ1-1	.	.	TGCGCCAGCAGCTTGGAGGAGATGAACACTGAAGCTTTCTTT	CASSLEEMNTEAFF
TRBV9	TRBJ2-3	.	.	TGTGCCAGCAGCGTAGTAGGGGATAGCACAGATACGCAGTATTTT	CASSVVGDSTDTQYF
TRBV4-3	TRBJ2-1	few	TRBD2	TGCGCCAGCAGCCCCAGCGGGAGGTCTCACAATGAGCAGTTCTTC	CASSPSGRSHNEQFF
TRBV4-1	TRBJ2-7	few	.	TGCGCCAGCAGCCAAGATGGGGGGTTCTACGAGCAGTACTTC	CASSQDGGFYEQYF
TRBV7-9	TRBJ2-1	.	TRBD2	TGTGCCAGCAGCCCGACGGGACTATCATCCCCCGTCCTCCAGTTCTTC	CASSPTGLSSPVLQFF
TRBV28	TRBJ2-1	.	.	TGTGCCAGCAGTTTAGGTCCGGGACTCTCCAATGAGCAGTTCTTC	CASSLGPGLSNEQFF
TRBV7-6	TRBJ1-3	.	.	TGTGCCAGCAGCTTAGTGTCAGGGTCTGGAAACACCATATATTTT	CASSLVSGSGNTIYF
TRBV6-5	TRBJ1-1	few	.	TGTGCCAGCGTTAGATCCGGTGGGGGGACTGAAGCTTTCTTT	CASVRSGGGTEAFF
TRBV2	TRBJ1-1	.	.	TGTGCCAGCAAGTTAGGGGGTCTGAGGGTGAACACTGAAGCTTTCTTT	CASKLGGLRVNTEAFF
TRBV7-2	TRBJ2-7	.	TRBD1	TGTGCCAGCAGCGGGACAGGGTTGCCCTACGAGCAGTACTTC	CASSGTGLPYEQYF
TRBV29-1	TRBJ2-5	few	.	TGCAGCGTTGAAGACACAGGGTTGTACCAGGAGACCCAGTACTTC	CSVEDTGLYQETQYF
TRBV27	TRBJ2-7	.	.	TGTGCCAGCAGTTATGGACAGCCAAGCTCCTACGAGCAGTACTTC	CASSYGQPSSYEQYF
TRBV6-4	TRBJ1-6	.	.	TGTGCCAGCAGAGAGGGACCGGAGGGCGCGCCCCTCCACTTT	CASREGPEGAPLHF
TRBV30	TRBJ2-3	once	TRBD2	TGTGCCTGGAAGCGGGGTCAGACAGATACGCAGTATTTT	CAWKRGQTDTQYF